The 12 T cell receptor beta chains listed next were all sequenced from one sample in a study of blood T cell repertoires in COVID-19. Here immunoSEQ multiplex PCR was the method, and the copy in TCRdb shows in-frame clones only, minus some. The data show 150,000 to 200,000 clones, approximately 80% seen once. Sequencing was performed on PBMCs or T cells enriched from blood (not recorded which). The receptors were sampled from a woman aged 45-65 years who had recovered from COVID-19.

V and J are TRBV7-2 and TRBJ1-1; D remains ambiguous. Germline values: CDR1 SGHTA, CDR2 FQGNSA. CDR3 length equals 13 residues. V was cut by 7 bases and J by 0 bases, with 9 bases left in between. In DNA form, the CDR3 reads TGTGCCAGCAAGGCACAGATGAACACTGAAGCTTTCTTT. It specifies CASKAQMNTEAFF.

V is TRBV5-1 and J is TRBJ2-3, with 9 bases that match TRBD2. The CDR3 spans 16 residues. With V trimmed by 0 bases and J by 1 base, 3 bases remained unmatched. The germline V gene encodes CDR1 SGHRS and CDR2 YFSETQ. The CDR3 sequence is CASSLVAGGGTDTQYF. The CDR3 DNA sequence: TGCGCCAGCAGCTTGGTTGCGGGAGGGGGCACAGATACGCAGTATTTT.

The gene calls are TRBV4-3 and TRBJ2-3; D remains ambiguous. The V gene lost 3 bases and the J gene lost 5 bases, with 6 bases spanning the gap. The CDR3 runs 12 residues. Germline values: CDR1 LGHNA, CDR2 YSLEER. CDR3: CASSHRGDTQYF. The CDR3 nucleotides read TGCGCCAGCAGCCACCGAGGAGATACGCAGTATTTT.

This chain links TRBV7-2 with TRBJ1-1, with unresolved D. Germline V gene data show CDR1 as SGHTA and CDR2 as FQGNSA. Trimming pared 7 bases from V and 1 base from J, leaving 16 bases between. CDR3 length: 15 residues. For the CDR3, the DNA is TGTGCCAGCAACGAGGGCGTTTTGACGAACACTGAAGCTTTCTTT. Residues: CASNEGVLTNTEAFF.

The chain links TRBV2 to TRBJ2-3; TRBD1 matches at 9 bases. This CDR3 has 15 amino acids. Germline trimming cut 4 bases from V and 7 bases from J; bases unmatched to any gene: 9. The germline CDR1 and CDR2 sequences are SNHLY and FYNNEI. The CDR3 nucleotides read TGTGCCAGCAGTGGGCCCAAGGACAGGGGTTATACGCAGTATTTT. Protein product: CASSGPKDRGYTQYF.

For the CDR3, the DNA is TGTGCCAGCAGCGTAGATGGGACAGGGTATCAGCCCCAGCATTTT. Its protein is CASSVDGTGYQPQHF. The chain couples TRBV9 to TRBJ1-5, with TRBD1 matching 9 bases. CDR1 SGDLS and CDR2 YYNGEE come from the germline V gene. Germline trimming cut 0 bases from V and 5 bases from J; bases unmatched to any gene: 3. The CDR3 contains 15 residues.

This chain links TRBV5-1 with TRBJ2-7, with D hard to call. This CDR3 contains 14 residues. Trimming removed 7 bases at V and 0 bases at J, with 14 bases between. Germline CDR1 and CDR2: SGHRS and YFSETQ. The CDR3, as DNA: TGCGCCAGCCGGCCTAGAACGGCCTCCTACGAGCAGTACTTC. This sequence encodes CASRPRTASYEQYF.

The chain is built from TRBV29-1 and TRBJ1-2; D call uncertain. V was pared by 6 bases and J by 6 bases, with 11 bases between. The CDR3 has 11 residues. Germline CDR1 reads SQVTM; CDR2 reads ANQGSEA. The DNA for the CDR3 is TGCAGCGTGCCTGCCGGGGATGGCTACACCTTC. Translation gives CSVPAGDGYTF.

The chain is built from TRBV28 and TRBJ1-5; D unresolved. Germline values: CDR1 MDHEN, CDR2 SYDVKM. Deletions cut 2 bases from V and 3 bases from J, with 8 bases between. This CDR3 comprises 14 residues. CDR3 sequence (DNA): TGTGCCAGCAGTTTAAACAGAATCAATCAGCCCCAGCATTTT. Protein: CASSLNRINQPQHF. The entire variable domain, with the rest obtained from reference TRBV28 and TRBJ1-5, is as follows: DVKVTQSSRYLVKRTGEKVFLECVQDMDHENMFWYRQDPGLGLRLIYFSYDVKMKEKGDIPEGYSVSREKKERFSLILESASTNQTSMYLCASSLNRINQPQHFGDGTRLSIL.

The genes are TRBV19 and TRBJ2-3; 12 nucleotides line up with TRBD2. V dropped 6 bases and J dropped 0; count of bases not matched to a gene: 4. Germline CDR1 LNHDA, CDR2 SQIVND (reference sequence). The length of the CDR3 is 16 residues. The CDR3 is CASRRTSGISTDTQYF. In DNA form, the CDR3 reads TGTGCCAGTAGGAGGACTAGCGGGATTAGCACAGATACGCAGTATTTT.

A single count supports this clone. The rearrangement links TRBV6-5 to TRBJ2-6; possibly TRBD2 for D (6 bases). With 6 bases removed from V and 4 bases from J, the gap between germline ends came to 13 bases. The CDR3 runs 15 residues. Germline V gene sequence: CDR1 MNHEY, CDR2 SVGAGI. The CDR3 coding sequence is TGTGCCAGCAGGCCACCGGGGGACGGGGCCAACGTCCTGACTTTC. Translated, it gives CASRPPGDGANVLTF.

CDR3 region: CASSSPDRESRGANVLTF. DNA for the CDR3: TGTGCCAGCAGCTCCCCGGACAGGGAGTCCCGTGGGGCCAACGTCCTGACTTTC. This chain connects TRBV7-2 to TRBJ2-6, with 8 bases fitting TRBD1. The V and J ends lost 4 bases and 3 bases, in that order; junction bases with no gene match: 11. Germline CDR1 SGHTA, CDR2 FQGNSA. The CDR3 has 18 amino acids.